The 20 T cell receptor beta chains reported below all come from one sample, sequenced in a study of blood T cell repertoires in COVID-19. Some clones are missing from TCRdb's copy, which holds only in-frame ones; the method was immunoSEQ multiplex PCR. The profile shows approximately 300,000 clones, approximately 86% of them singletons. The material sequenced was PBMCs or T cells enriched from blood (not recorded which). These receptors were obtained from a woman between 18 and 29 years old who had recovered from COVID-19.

The chain's CDR3 is CASSLALAKEQYF. The DNA for the CDR3 is TGCGCCAGCAGCTTGGCCCTAGCTAAGGAGCAGTACTTC. The rearrangement joins TRBV5-1 to TRBJ2-7; D might be TRBD2 (5 bases). This CDR3 comprises 13 residues. In germline, CDR1 is SGHRS, CDR2 YFSETQ. Trimming removed 0 bases from V and 7 bases from J, with 11 bases in between. Looking up the rest from reference TRBV5-1 and TRBJ2-7 gives the full variable domain: KAGVTQTPRYLIKTRGQQVTLSCSPISGHRSVSWYQQTPGQGLQFLFEYFSETQRNKGNFPGRFSGRQFSNSRSEMNVSTLELGDSALYLCASSLALAKEQYFGPGTRLTVT.

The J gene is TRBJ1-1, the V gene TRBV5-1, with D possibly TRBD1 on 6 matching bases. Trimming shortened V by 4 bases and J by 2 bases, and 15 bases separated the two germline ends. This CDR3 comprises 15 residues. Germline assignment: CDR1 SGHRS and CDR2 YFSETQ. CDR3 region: CASSQLTGSNTEAFF. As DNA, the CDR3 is TGCGCCAGCAGCCAGTTGACAGGCAGTAACACTGAAGCTTTCTTT. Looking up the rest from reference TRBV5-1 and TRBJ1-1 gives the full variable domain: KAGVTQTPRYLIKTRGQQVTLSCSPISGHRSVSWYQQTPGQGLQFLFEYFSETQRNKGNFPGRFSGRQFSNSRSEMNVSTLELGDSALYLCASSQLTGSNTEAFFGQGTRLTVV.

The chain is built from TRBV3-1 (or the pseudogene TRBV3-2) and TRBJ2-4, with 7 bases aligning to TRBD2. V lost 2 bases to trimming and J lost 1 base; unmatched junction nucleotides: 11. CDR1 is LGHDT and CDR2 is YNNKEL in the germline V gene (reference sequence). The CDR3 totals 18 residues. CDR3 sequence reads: CASSQSLGGWSAKNIQYF. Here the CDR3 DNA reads TGTGCCAGCAGCCAAAGTTTGGGGGGGTGGTCGGCCAAAAACATTCAGTACTTC.

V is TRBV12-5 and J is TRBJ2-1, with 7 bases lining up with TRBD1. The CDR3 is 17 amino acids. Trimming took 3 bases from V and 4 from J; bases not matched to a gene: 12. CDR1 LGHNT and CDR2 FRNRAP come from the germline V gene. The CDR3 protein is CASGFSTGKRDYNEQFF. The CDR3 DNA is TGTGCTAGTGGTTTTTCGACAGGGAAAAGGGATTACAATGAGCAGTTCTTC.

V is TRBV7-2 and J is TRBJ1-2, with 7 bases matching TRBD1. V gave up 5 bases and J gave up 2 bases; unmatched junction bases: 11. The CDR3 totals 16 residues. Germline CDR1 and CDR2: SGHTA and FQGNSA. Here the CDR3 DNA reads TGTGCCAGCAGCAAGTCTCGGGACAGACTGAACTATGGCTACACCTTC. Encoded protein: CASSKSRDRLNYGYTF.

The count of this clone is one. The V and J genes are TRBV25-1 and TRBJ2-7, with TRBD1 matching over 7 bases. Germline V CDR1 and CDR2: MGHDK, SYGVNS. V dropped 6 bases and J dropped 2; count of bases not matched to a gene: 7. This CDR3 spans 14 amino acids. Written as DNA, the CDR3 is TGTGCCAGCAGAGGCGCAGGGGGTACCTACGAGCAGTACTTC. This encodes CASRGAGGTYEQYF.

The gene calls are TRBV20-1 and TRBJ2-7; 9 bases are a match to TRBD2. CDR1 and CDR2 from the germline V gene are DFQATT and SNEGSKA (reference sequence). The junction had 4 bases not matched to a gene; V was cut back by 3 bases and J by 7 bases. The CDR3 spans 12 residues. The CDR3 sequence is CSASSGGREQYF. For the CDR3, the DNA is TGCAGTGCTAGTAGCGGGGGAAGGGAGCAGTACTTC.

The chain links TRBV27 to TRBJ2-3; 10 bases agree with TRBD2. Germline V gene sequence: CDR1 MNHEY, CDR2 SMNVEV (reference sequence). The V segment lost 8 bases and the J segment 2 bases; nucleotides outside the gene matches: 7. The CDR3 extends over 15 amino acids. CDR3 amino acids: CASSIGLADTDTQYF. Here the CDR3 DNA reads TGTGCCAGCTCAATCGGACTAGCGGACACAGATACGCAGTATTTT.

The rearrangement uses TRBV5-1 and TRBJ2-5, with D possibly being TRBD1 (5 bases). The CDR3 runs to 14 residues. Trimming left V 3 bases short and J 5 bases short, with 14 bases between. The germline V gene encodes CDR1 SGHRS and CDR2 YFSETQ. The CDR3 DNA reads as TGCGCCAGCAGCTCCCTCCTGGGGCGGGAGACCCAGTACTTC. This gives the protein CASSSLLGRETQYF.

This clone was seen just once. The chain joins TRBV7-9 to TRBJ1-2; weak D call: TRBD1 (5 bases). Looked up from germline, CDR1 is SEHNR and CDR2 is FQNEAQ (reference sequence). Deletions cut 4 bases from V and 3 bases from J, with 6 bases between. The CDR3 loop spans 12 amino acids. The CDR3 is CASSSGDYGYTF. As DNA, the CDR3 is TGTGCCAGCAGCTCGGGGGACTATGGCTACACCTTC. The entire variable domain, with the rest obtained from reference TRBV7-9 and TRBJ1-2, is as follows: DTGVSQNPRHKITKRGQNVTFRCDPISEHNRLYWYRQTLGQGPEFLTYFQNEAQLEKSRLLSDRFSAERPKGSFSTLEIQRTEQGDSAMYLCASSSGDYGYTFGSGTRLTVV.

The CDR3: CSVEEGRGEAFF. DNA for the CDR3: TGCAGCGTTGAAGAAGGGAGAGGCGAAGCTTTCTTT. This chain links TRBV29-1 with TRBJ1-1; no clear D. The CDR3 sequence is 12 residues long. V gave up 0 bases and J gave up 8 bases, with 10 bases separating them. Per the germline V gene, CDR1 is SQVTM and CDR2 is ANQGSEA.

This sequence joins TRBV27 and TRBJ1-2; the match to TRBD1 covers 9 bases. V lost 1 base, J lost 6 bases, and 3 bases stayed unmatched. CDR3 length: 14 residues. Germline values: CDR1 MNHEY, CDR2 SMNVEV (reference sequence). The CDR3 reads CASSLWGTGNGYTF. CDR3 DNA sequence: TGTGCCAGCAGTTTATGGGGGACAGGGAATGGCTACACCTTC.

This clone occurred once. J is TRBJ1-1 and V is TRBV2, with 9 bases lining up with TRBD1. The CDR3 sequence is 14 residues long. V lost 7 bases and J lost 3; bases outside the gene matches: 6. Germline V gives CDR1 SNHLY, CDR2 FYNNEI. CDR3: CASTQDRGDTEAFF. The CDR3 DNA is TGTGCCAGCACCCAGGACAGGGGCGACACTGAAGCTTTCTTT.

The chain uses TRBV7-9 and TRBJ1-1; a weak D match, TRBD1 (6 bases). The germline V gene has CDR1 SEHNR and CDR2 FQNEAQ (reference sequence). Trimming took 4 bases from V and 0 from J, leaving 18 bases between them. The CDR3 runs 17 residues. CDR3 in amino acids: CASSSPGHEIVNTEAFF. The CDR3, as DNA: TGTGCCAGCAGCTCCCCGGGACACGAGATAGTGAACACTGAAGCTTTCTTT.

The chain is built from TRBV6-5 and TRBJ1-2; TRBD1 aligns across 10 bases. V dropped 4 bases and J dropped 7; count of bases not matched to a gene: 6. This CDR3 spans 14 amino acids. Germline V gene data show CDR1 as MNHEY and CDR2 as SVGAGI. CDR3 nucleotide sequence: TGTGCCAGCAGTTGGGGACAGGGGTGGAGTGGCTACACCTTC. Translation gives CASSWGQGWSGYTF.

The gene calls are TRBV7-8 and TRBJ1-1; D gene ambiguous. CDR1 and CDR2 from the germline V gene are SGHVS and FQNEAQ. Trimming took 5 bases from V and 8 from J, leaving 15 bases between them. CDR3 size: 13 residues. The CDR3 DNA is TGTGCCAGCAGCCCCTTAGAAAGTTTAGAAGCTTTCTTT. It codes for CASSPLESLEAFF. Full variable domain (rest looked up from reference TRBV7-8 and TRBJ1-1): GAGVSQSPRYKVAKRGQDVALRCDPISGHVSLFWYQQALGQGPEFLTYFQNEAQLDKSGLPSDRFFAERPEGSVSTLKIQRTQQEDSAVYLCASSPLESLEAFFGQGTRLTVV.

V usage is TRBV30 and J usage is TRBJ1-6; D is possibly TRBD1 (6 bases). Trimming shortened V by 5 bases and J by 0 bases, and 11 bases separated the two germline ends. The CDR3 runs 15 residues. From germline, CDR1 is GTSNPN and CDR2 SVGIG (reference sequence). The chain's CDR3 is CAWSTGLSYNSPLHF. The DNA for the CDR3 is TGTGCCTGGTCAACAGGGCTCTCCTATAATTCACCCCTCCACTTT.

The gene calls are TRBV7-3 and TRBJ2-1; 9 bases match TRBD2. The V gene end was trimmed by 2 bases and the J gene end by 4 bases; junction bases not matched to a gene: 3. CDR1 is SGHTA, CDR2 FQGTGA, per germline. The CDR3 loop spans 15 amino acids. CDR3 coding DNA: TGTGCCAGCAGCTTACTAGCGGGACAATACAATGAGCAGTTCTTC. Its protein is CASSLLAGQYNEQFF.

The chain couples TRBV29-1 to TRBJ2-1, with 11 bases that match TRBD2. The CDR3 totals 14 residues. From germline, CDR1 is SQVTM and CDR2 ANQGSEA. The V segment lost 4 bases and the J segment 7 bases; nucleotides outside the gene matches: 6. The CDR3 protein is CSVGGTSGANEQFF. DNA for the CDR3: TGCAGCGTTGGGGGGACTAGCGGAGCGAATGAGCAGTTCTTC.

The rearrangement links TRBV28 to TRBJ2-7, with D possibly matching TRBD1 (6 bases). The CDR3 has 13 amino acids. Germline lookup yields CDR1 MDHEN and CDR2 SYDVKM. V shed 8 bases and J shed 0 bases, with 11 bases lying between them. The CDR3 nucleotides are TGTGCCAGCGGGGGCGCGAACTCCTACGAGCAGTACTTC. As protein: CASGGANSYEQYF.